What follows is one T cell receptor (beta chain) and its context. One entry per CDR3 protein, called by TCRdb with MiXCR from the RT-PCR reads. The table lists about 400,000 distinct CDR3 sequences, approximately 16% of them singletons. The record originates from a study of patients and donors after allogeneic stem cell transplantation. V was shortened by 9 bases and J by 10 bases, with 11 bases between the two germline ends. The CDR3 sequence is 11 residues long. Germline loops: CDR1 KGHDR, CDR2 SFDVKD. The sequencing sample was made of blood, either unsorted or a sorted T cell fraction (not recorded which). The chain uses TRBV24-1 and TRBJ2-2; D call uncertain. This clonotype originated in a human donor who was either an allogeneic HSCT recipient or a stem cell or donor lymphocyte infusion donor (not recorded which). It is not recorded whose cells these are; they may come from a transplant donor. Here the CDR3 DNA reads TGTGCCACCTCACAAGGAATGGAGCTGTTTTTT. Its translation is CATSQGMELFF.